This T cell receptor beta chain was recovered during a study of blood T cell repertoires in COVID-19. Study at large: From the United States, Italy and Spain came samples of acute and convalescent COVID-19. Sample material is recorded as cDNA or gDNA derived from T cells, B-cell-depleted T cells, or PBMCs.

CDR1 is SGHRS and CDR2 is YFSETQ in the germline V gene. V trimming: 4 bases; J trimming: 11 bases; junction bases outside the gene matches: 3. The CDR3 sequence is 12 residues long. The table came from immunoSEQ multiplex PCR; TCRdb's copy has only in-frame clones and leaves some out. The repertoire holds 200,000 to 250,000 clones, with around 90% as singletons. Patients at the Seattle site were enrolled during active infection and followed longitudinally. The chain combines TRBV5-1 with TRBJ1-6; 7 bases agree with TRBD1. The TCR originated in a man between 60 and 75 years old with COVID-19, enrolled during active disease. The sequenced material came from peripheral blood. CDR3 coding DNA: TGCGCCAGCAGCGCGGACAGGCCACCCCTCCACTTT. Translated, it gives CASSADRPPLHF.